This T cell receptor beta chain was sequenced for a study of cytomegalovirus exposure and HLA in healthy donors. The PCR employed 60 Vbeta primers together with 13 Jbeta primers. Sequenced by immunoSEQ multiplex PCR; TCRdb stores in-frame clones only, minus some. The sample gives around 300,000 clones, roughly 89% of which show up once; about 2.5% is in the top ten. V was trimmed by 8 bases and J by 2 bases, leaving 17 bases between them. The CDR3 extends over 15 amino acids. Per germline, CDR1 SNHLY and CDR2 FYNNEI. The TCR was taken from a woman in her late teens or twenties in good health and CMV-seronegative. The chain links TRBV2 to TRBJ2-3, with D possibly being TRBD1 (6 bases). The sample consisted of PBMCs. DNA for the CDR3: TGTGCCAGCTCCTGGCGAACAGGGTCCACAGATACGCAGTATTTT. Its translation: CASSWRTGSTDTQYF.